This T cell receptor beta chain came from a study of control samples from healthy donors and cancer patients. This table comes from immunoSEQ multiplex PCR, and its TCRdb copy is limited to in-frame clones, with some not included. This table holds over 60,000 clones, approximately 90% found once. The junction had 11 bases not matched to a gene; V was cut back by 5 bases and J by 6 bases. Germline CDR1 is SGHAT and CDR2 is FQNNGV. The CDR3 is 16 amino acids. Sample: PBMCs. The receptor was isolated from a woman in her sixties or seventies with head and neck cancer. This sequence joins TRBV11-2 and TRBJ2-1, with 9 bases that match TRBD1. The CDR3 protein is CASSLYPGQGSNEQFF. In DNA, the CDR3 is TGTGCCAGCAGCCTATACCCGGGACAGGGTTCCAATGAGCAGTTCTTC.